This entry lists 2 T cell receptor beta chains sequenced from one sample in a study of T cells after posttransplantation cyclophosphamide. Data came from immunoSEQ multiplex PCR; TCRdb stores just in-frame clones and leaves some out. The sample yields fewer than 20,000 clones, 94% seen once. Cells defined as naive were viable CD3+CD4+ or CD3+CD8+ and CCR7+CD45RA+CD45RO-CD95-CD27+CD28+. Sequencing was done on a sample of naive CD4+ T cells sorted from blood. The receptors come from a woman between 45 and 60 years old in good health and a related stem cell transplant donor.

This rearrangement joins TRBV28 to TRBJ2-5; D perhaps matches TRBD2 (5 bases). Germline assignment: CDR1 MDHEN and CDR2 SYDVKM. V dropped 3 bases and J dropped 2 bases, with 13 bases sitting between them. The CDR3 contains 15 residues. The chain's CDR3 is CASSLPGDLQETQYF. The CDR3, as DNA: TGTGCCAGCAGTTTGCCCGGGGATCTGCAAGAGACCCAGTACTTC.

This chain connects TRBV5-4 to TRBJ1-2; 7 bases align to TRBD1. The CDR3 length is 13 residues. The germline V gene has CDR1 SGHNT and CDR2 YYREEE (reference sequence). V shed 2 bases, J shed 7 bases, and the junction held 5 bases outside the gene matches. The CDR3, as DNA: TGTGCCAGCAGCTTACAGGGGATCTCTGGCTACACCTTC. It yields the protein CASSLQGISGYTF.